The 22 T cell receptor beta chains in this list originate from one sample, sequenced in a study of shared clonotypes between healthy human individuals (dated by TCRdb to the early 2020s). Library preparation employed the immunoSEQ multiplex PCR assay. TCRdb provides this immuneACCESS table in a form limited to in-frame rearrangements. Some clones are lacking; in checked studies, under half of them reflect an unresolved V gene, and why the rest are absent is not known. Here the sample has 800,000 to 950,000 clones; about 96% occur a single time. Less than 0.25% of the sample rests with the top ten. CD8 naive samples consisted of CD45RO-negative cells that were positively selected for CCR7, yielding a CD45RA+CCR7+ population without TemRA cells. Material: naive CD8+ T cells sorted from blood. Sample cell subset or site, as interpreted from the label and publication: CD45RA+CCR7+. These TCRs come from a man aged 30 to 45 in good health.

The V and J genes are TRBV5-4 and TRBJ2-7, with 7 bases identical to TRBD1. The CDR3 sequence is 14 residues long. Germline loops: CDR1 SGHNT, CDR2 YYREEE (reference sequence). With V trimmed by 1 base and J by 4 bases, 5 bases remained unmatched. The CDR3 protein is CASSLQGQSYEQYF. Written as DNA, the CDR3 is TGTGCCAGCAGCTTGCAGGGACAGAGTTACGAGCAGTACTTC. Looking up the rest from reference TRBV5-4 and TRBJ2-7 gives the full variable domain: ETGVTQSPTHLIKTRGQQVTLRCSSQSGHNTVSWYQQALGQGPQFIFQYYREEENGRGNFPPRFSGLQFPNYSSELNVNALELDDSALYLCASSLQGQSYEQYFGPGTRLTVT.

The chain is built from TRBV9 and TRBJ2-7; 12 bases match TRBD2. V lost 3 bases and J lost 6; bases outside the gene matches: 10. Germline loops: CDR1 SGDLS, CDR2 YYNGEE. The CDR3 runs 16 residues. The CDR3, as DNA: TGTGCCAGCAGCGACGGACTGACTAGCGGGAGAACCGAGCAGTACTTC. Amino acids: CASSDGLTSGRTEQYF.

This rearrangement joins TRBV7-9 to TRBJ1-1; D is unclear. The CDR3 is made up of 14 amino acids. The germline V and J ends were trimmed by 2 bases and 1 base, with 8 bases remaining between them. CDR1 is SEHNR, CDR2 FQNEAQ, per germline (reference sequence). The CDR3 DNA follows: TGTGCCAGCAGCTTAATAACGGAGAACACTGAAGCTTTCTTT. This encodes CASSLITENTEAFF.

The V and J genes are TRBV10-1 and TRBJ2-1; 9 nucleotides agree with TRBD2. The trim removed 2 bases at V and 2 bases at J, leaving 1 base unmatched. The CDR3 is 15 amino acids. Germline CDR1 and CDR2: WNHNN and SYGVQD (reference sequence). This chain's CDR3 is CASSERLAAYNEQFF. For the CDR3, the DNA is TGCGCCAGCAGTGAGAGACTAGCGGCCTACAATGAGCAGTTCTTC.

CDR3 in DNA: TGTGCCAGCAGCCAATCCCCAGGGGCGGGCTACACCTTC. As protein: CASSQSPGAGYTF. This chain links TRBV9 with TRBJ1-2; a possible D gene is TRBD1 (6 bases). The germline V gene encodes CDR1 SGDLS and CDR2 YYNGEE. The CDR3 contains 13 residues. V lost 4 bases, J lost 8 bases, and 15 bases lay in between. The full variable domain, rest sourced from reference TRBV9 and TRBJ1-2, is DSGVTQTPKHLITATGQRVTLRCSPRSGDLSVYWYQQSLDQGLQFLIQYYNGEERAKGNILERFSAQQFPDLHSELNLSSLELGDSALYFCASSQSPGAGYTFGSGTRLTVV.

The V call is TRBV5-6, the J call TRBJ1-1; D possibly corresponds to TRBD1 (6 bases). V was pared by 2 bases and J by 4 bases, with 15 bases between. The CDR3 is made up of 15 amino acids. In germline, CDR1 is SGHDT, CDR2 YYEEEE. This chain's CDR3 is CASSFGWGGLTEAFF. The CDR3 nucleotides are TGTGCCAGCAGCTTTGGTTGGGGGGGCCTCACTGAAGCTTTCTTT. The entire variable domain, with the rest obtained from reference TRBV5-6 and TRBJ1-1, is as follows: DAGVTQSPTHLIKTRGQQVTLRCSPKSGHDTVSWYQQALGQGPQFIFQYYEEEERQRGNFPDRFSGHQFPNYSSELNVNALLLGDSALYLCASSFGWGGLTEAFFGQGTRLTVV.

J is TRBJ2-7 and V is TRBV21-1; the D call in the table, TRBD2, was not verified against the DNA. TRBV21-1 is a recognized pseudogene. The length of the CDR3 is 12 residues. The CDR3 DNA reads TGTGCCAGCACCAAATTTCCGGGACTAGCGGTCTTC. It yields the protein CASTKFPGLAVF.

This clone was seen just once. V usage is TRBV4-1 and J usage is TRBJ1-1; weak D call: TRBD1 (6 bases). The germline gives CDR1 MGHRA, CDR2 YSYEKL. The V gene lost 3 bases and the J gene lost 0 bases, with 14 bases spanning the gap. The CDR3 spans 16 residues. The CDR3 here is CASSHGQTGVNTEAFF. Here the CDR3 DNA reads TGCGCCAGCAGCCACGGACAGACAGGAGTGAACACTGAAGCTTTCTTT.

As for this clone: One end of the junction is discordant with germline, which a read error may explain. The V call is TRBV7-7, the J call TRBJ2-5; D is unresolved. In germline, CDR1 is SSHAT, CDR2 FNYEAQ (reference sequence). The CDR3 covers 16 residues. The CDR3 is CASSLDLSVSQETQYF. CDR3 DNA: TGTGCTAGCAGCTTAGATTTGAGTGTGTCGCAAGAGACCCAGTACTTC.

The rearrangement joins TRBV5-5 to TRBJ1-3; 10 bases are shared with TRBD1. The CDR3 has 15 residues. Trimming at V came to 4 bases and at J to 4 bases, leaving 5 bases not matched to a gene. Germline V gives CDR1 SGHKS, CDR2 YYEKEE (reference sequence). The CDR3 sequence is CASSGGQGRGNTIYF. In nucleotides, the CDR3 is TGTGCCAGCAGCGGGGGACAGGGGAGAGGAAACACCATATATTTT.

The J gene is TRBJ1-3, the V gene TRBV29-1, with D possibly matching TRBD1 (5 bases). The V end lost 5 bases, the J end lost 1 base, and 12 bases lay between the germline ends. Germline CDR1 and CDR2: SQVTM and ANQGSEA. The CDR3 sequence is 14 residues long. The CDR3 DNA is TGCAGCGTTTCGGGGCCCGGTTCTGGAAACACCATATATTTT. Its protein is CSVSGPGSGNTIYF.

The V call is TRBV13, the J call TRBJ1-1; 8 bases map to TRBD1. The V gene's germline CDR1 is PRHDT and CDR2 FYEKMQ (reference sequence). This CDR3 is built from 16 residues. J lost 3 bases, V lost 5 bases, and 11 bases had no gene match. The CDR3 spells CASSLDRTGRDTEAFF. CDR3 sequence (DNA): TGTGCCAGCAGCCTCGACCGGACAGGGCGAGACACTGAAGCTTTCTTT.

This chain joins TRBV21-1 and TRBJ2-7; the tabulated D call, TRBD1, remains unverified against the DNA. TRBV21-1 is a documented pseudogene. The CDR3 is made up of 18 amino acids. The CDR3 region is CASSKGFRPLSLSYEQYF. CDR3 DNA sequence: TGTGCCAGCAGCAAAGGGTTCAGGCCTCTTTCACTCAGCTACGAGCAGTACTTC.

The chain has TRBV15 and TRBJ1-5; maybe TRBD1 (6 bases). V dropped 0 bases and J dropped 5 bases, with 11 bases sitting between them. Germline V lookup: CDR1 LNHNV, CDR2 YYDKDF (reference sequence). This CDR3 region has 15 residues. In DNA, the CDR3 is TGTGCCACCAGCAGAGATAAGGGGGAGTATCAGCCCCAGCATTTT. Its protein is CATSRDKGEYQPQHF.

The V gene is TRBV29-1, the J gene TRBJ2-6; tentatively, D is TRBD1 (5 bases). Germline loops: CDR1 SQVTM, CDR2 ANQGSEA. The length of the CDR3 is 16 residues. Trimming took 3 bases from V and 0 from J, leaving 12 bases between them. CDR3 DNA sequence: TGCAGCGTTGAGATACGAACAGGCTCTGGGGCCAACGTCCTGACTTTC. This translates into CSVEIRTGSGANVLTF.

The chain links TRBV20-1 to TRBJ1-1, with D unresolved. The CDR3 runs 10 residues. Trimming took off 3 bases at V and 4 bases at J, with 3 bases between the two ends. CDR1 is DFQATT and CDR2 is SNEGSKA in the germline V gene (reference sequence). The chain's CDR3 is CSASGTEAFF. In nucleotides, the CDR3 is TGCAGTGCTAGTGGCACTGAAGCTTTCTTT.

The V and J genes are TRBV4-1 and TRBJ1-5; D is uncertain. CDR1 and CDR2 (germline): MGHRA, YSYEKL. V lost 0 bases to trimming and J lost 5 bases, with 5 bases between them. CDR3 size: 13 residues. In DNA form, the CDR3 reads TGCGCCAGCAGCCAAGATATCGATCAGCCCCAGCATTTT. This translates into CASSQDIDQPQHF.

The chain recombines TRBV7-8 with TRBJ2-7; no firm D call. The CDR3 length is 16 residues. V lost 1 base to trimming and J lost 0 bases, with 13 bases between them. Germline lookup yields CDR1 SGHVS and CDR2 FQNEAQ. The CDR3 sequence: CASSLVELQSSYEQYF. The CDR3 DNA sequence: TGTGCCAGCAGCTTAGTCGAGCTCCAAAGCTCCTACGAGCAGTACTTC.

The gene calls are TRBV28 and TRBJ2-1; D tentatively reads TRBD1 or TRBD2 (5 bases each). The CDR3 length is 16 residues. Trimming cost V 4 bases and J 9 bases, with 22 bases left between them. Germline-derived CDR1 and CDR2 are MDHEN and SYDVKM. The DNA for the CDR3 is TGTGCCAGCAGTTGGCAGGCCGGGACCACGGGGATTGAGCAGTTCTTC. This encodes CASSWQAGTTGIEQFF.

The chain has TRBV5-8 and TRBJ2-3; TRBD2 is a possible D gene (5 bases). Germline CDR1 and CDR2: SGHTS and YDEGEE. V gave up 2 bases and J gave up 5 bases, with 18 bases separating them. The CDR3 spans 16 residues. DNA of the CDR3: TGTGCCAGCAGCTTAGACGAGGGTTACCCGGGAGATACGCAGTATTTT. Residues: CASSLDEGYPGDTQYF.

About this clone: This sample also contains other DNA sequences that code for the same CDR3. This rearrangement joins TRBV19 to TRBJ2-7; D possibly matches TRBD1 or TRBD2 (5 bases each). The CDR3 is 12 amino acids. Germline loops: CDR1 LNHDA, CDR2 SQIVND (reference sequence). V dropped 6 bases and J dropped 2 bases, with 8 bases sitting between them. CDR3 amino acids: CASSPGPYEQYF. CDR3 in DNA: TGTGCCAGTAGCCCGGGACCCTACGAGCAGTACTTC.

The chain employs TRBV28 and TRBJ1-2; D remains ambiguous. The V gene lost 4 bases and the J gene lost 7 bases, with 10 bases spanning the gap. CDR1 MDHEN and CDR2 SYDVKM come from the germline V gene. This CDR3 is built from 12 residues. CDR3 region: CASSSENGGYTF. The CDR3 DNA reads TGTGCCAGCAGTTCCGAGAATGGTGGCTACACCTTC.